The clone carrying this TCR beta chain was counted a single time. The CDR3 is made up of 15 amino acids. CDR1 and CDR2 (germline): MDHEN, SYDVKM. The V and J ends lost 6 bases and 5 bases respectively, with 16 bases between them. Using immunoSEQ multiplex PCR, the repertoire was profiled, and TCRdb retains in-frame clones only, with some absent. This sample yields almost 90,000 clones, of which 85% to 95% are seen a single time; around 0.23% belongs to the top ten. This record belongs to a study of technical replicates of blood from a handful of donors. The specimen sequenced was T cells isolated from PBMCs. The chain is built from TRBV28 and TRBJ2-2, with TRBD1 as a possible D gene (5 bases). This TCR was sampled from a human donor in good health. In DNA form, the CDR3 reads TGTGCCAGCAGGGCCACCCCGACAGTAACCGGGGAGCTGTTTTTT. Residues: CASRATPTVTGELFF.